This T cell receptor beta chain appears in the sequencing data of a study of T-cell memory formation after mild COVID-19. Study-level points and caveats: Cross-reactive memory seemingly joined, as some responding clones were found in pre-infection memory.

TCRdb called the 5' RACE reads again in MiXCR, with one record for every CDR3 protein. The profile shows just over 400,000 distinct CDR3 sequences, about a quarter of them singletons. CDR1 LGHNA and CDR2 YNFKEQ come from the germline V gene. This CDR3 region has 15 residues. Trimming cost V 3 bases and J 2 bases, with 11 bases left between them. Regarding this clonotype: Antigen: not known.

The sample taken for sequencing was PBMCs or a T cell subset sorted from them (not recorded which). This clonotype originated in an adult woman who had mild COVID-19 (a few samples of this study predate the infection). Cell type and time point are not known. The chain joins TRBV4-2 to TRBJ2-1; D remains ambiguous. CDR3 DNA sequence: TGTGCCAGCAGCCAGATGAGTCAAGCCTACAATGAGCAGTTCTTC. It encodes CASSQMSQAYNEQFF.